The entry that follows covers one T cell receptor (beta chain) sequence. Antigen: not known. The data are from a study of blood T cells in healthy people across ages. Whole-study results and caveats: Aged donors had fewer naive CD4+ cells and lower diversity than long-lived donors.

Germline CDR1 DFQATT, CDR2 SNEGSKA (reference sequence). This CDR3 region has 15 residues. Germline trimming cut 5 bases from V and 5 bases from J; bases unmatched to any gene: 12. A sample-barcoded 5' primer and a J-beta primer mix were used in a second PCR of about 7 to 12 cycles. TCRdb reanalysed the 5' RACE reads using MiXCR and keeps one entry per CDR3 protein. The data show 550,000 to 600,000 distinct CDR3 sequences, with roughly 29% seen just once and roughly 20% held by the top ten. This sequence joins TRBV20-1 and TRBJ1-3, with 7 bases that match TRBD1. The origin of this receptor is a woman aged 70-85 years in good health. Sequenced input: blood. The CDR3 nucleotides read TGCAGTGCTCCGGATCCCGACAGGGATAGAAACACCATATATTTT. As protein: CSAPDPDRDRNTIYF.